This T cell receptor (beta chain) was profiled in a study of blood T cell repertoires in COVID-19. Study-wide context: Acute-phase and convalescent COVID-19 samples originated in the United States, Italy and Spain.

TCRdb's table, derived via immunoSEQ multiplex PCR, lists solely in-frame clones and lacks some. This sample has some 24,000 clones, with roughly nine tenths found just once. Trimming shortened V by 6 bases and J by 4 bases, and 8 bases separated the two germline ends. Germline loops: CDR1 MDHEN, CDR2 SYDVKM. The CDR3 loop spans 12 amino acids. The chain joins TRBV28 to TRBJ2-3, with D tentatively TRBD1 (6 bases). What was sequenced was peripheral blood. This clonotype originated in a man in his 70s with acute or convalescent COVID-19. CDR3 in amino acids: CASSQGPDTQYF. CDR3 bases: TGTGCCAGCAGCCAGGGGCCAGATACGCAGTATTTT.